The 26 T cell receptor beta chains given below trace back to one sample, sequenced in a study of lymphopenia after photon versus proton radiotherapy. The protocol was immunoSEQ multiplex PCR, while the TCRdb copy is restricted to in-frame clones and leaves out a portion. The sample lists about 40,000 clones, 85% to 90% occurring once. The sample here was peripheral blood, taken from a patient treated with proton-based radiotherapy. These receptors all come from a woman in her sixties or seventies with pancreatic cancer. Some clones in this sample may be carry-over from other donors' samples.

This chain links TRBV6-8 with TRBJ1-5, with 8 bases aligning to TRBD1. The CDR3 is 19 amino acids. Germline trimming cut 10 bases from V and 4 bases from J; bases unmatched to any gene: 24. Per germline, CDR1 MNHGY and CDR2 SAAAGT. CDR3: CATNLPIPATGDLNQPQHF. DNA for the CDR3: TGTGCCACCAATTTACCAATACCGGCGACAGGGGACCTAAATCAGCCCCAGCATTTT.

The genes are TRBV7-8 and TRBJ1-3, with a weak D call TRBD1 (5 bases). Trimming took 6 bases from V and 1 from J, leaving 25 bases between them. Looked up from germline, CDR1 is SGHVS and CDR2 is FQNEAQ. The CDR3 contains 19 residues. The CDR3 coding sequence is TGTGCCAGCAGTTTTCAGCCCCCAGGGAGCGGATCTTCTGGAAACACCATATATTTT. The encoded protein is CASSFQPPGSGSSGNTIYF.

The V gene is TRBV7-9, the J gene TRBJ2-1, with 12 bases matching TRBD1. Germline V gives CDR1 SEHNR, CDR2 FQNEAQ (reference sequence). The length of the CDR3 is 17 residues. Unmatched junction bases numbered 11, after V lost 5 bases and J lost 6 bases. CDR3 in amino acids: CASSTSRGQGASNEQFF. CDR3 bases: TGTGCCAGCAGCACCTCCCGGGGACAGGGGGCTAGCAATGAGCAGTTCTTC.

This chain connects TRBV9 to TRBJ1-2, with TRBD1 identical over 7 bases. Germline CDR1 and CDR2: SGDLS and YYNGEE. V dropped 4 bases and J dropped 2; count of bases not matched to a gene: 11. The CDR3 length is 16 residues. Written as DNA, the CDR3 is TGTGCCAGCAGCCCCCCGACCGGGACAGCGAACTATGGCTACACCTTC. Residues: CASSPPTGTANYGYTF. The full variable domain, its missing parts supplied by reference TRBV9 and TRBJ1-2, is DSGVTQTPKHLITATGQRVTLRCSPRSGDLSVYWYQQSLDQGLQFLIQYYNGEERAKGNILERFSAQQFPDLHSELNLSSLELGDSALYFCASSPPTGTANYGYTFGSGTRLTVV.

The chain joins TRBV28 to TRBJ2-5, with 12 bases that match TRBD2. CDR1 and CDR2 from the germline V gene are MDHEN and SYDVKM. V gave up 3 bases and J gave up 0 bases; unmatched junction bases: 8. The CDR3 is made up of 18 amino acids. The CDR3 sequence is CASSLTSGRWGHQETQYF. The DNA of the CDR3 is TGTGCCAGCAGTTTGACTAGCGGGAGATGGGGACACCAAGAGACCCAGTACTTC. The full variable domain, its missing parts supplied by reference TRBV28 and TRBJ2-5, is DVKVTQSSRYLVKRTGEKVFLECVQDMDHENMFWYRQDPGLGLRLIYFSYDVKMKEKGDIPEGYSVSREKKERFSLILESASTNQTSMYLCASSLTSGRWGHQETQYFGPGTRLLVL.

This CDR3 is CASSRETAGGLDTQYF. The CDR3 nucleotides are TGCGCCAGCAGCCGGGAGACAGCAGGGGGTTTGGATACGCAGTATTTT. J is TRBJ2-3 and V is TRBV5-1; possible D gene TRBD1, 7 bases. From germline, CDR1 is SGHRS and CDR2 YFSETQ. The CDR3 totals 16 residues. Trimming removed 4 bases at V and 6 bases at J, with 21 bases between.

The chain couples TRBV5-8 to TRBJ2-3, with D unresolved. This CDR3 spans 13 amino acids. The germline gives CDR1 SGHTS, CDR2 YDEGEE. V was trimmed by 1 base and J by 3 bases, leaving 6 bases between them. The CDR3 reads CASSLPGTDTQYF. DNA for the CDR3: TGTGCCAGCAGCTTGCCAGGAACAGATACGCAGTATTTT.

This clone is large by share. The chain carries TRBV5-6 and TRBJ2-7; unclear D gene. The V gene lost 3 bases and the J gene lost 7 bases, with 14 bases spanning the gap. Germline lookup yields CDR1 SGHDT and CDR2 YYEEEE. The CDR3 is 13 amino acids. DNA of the CDR3: TGTGCCAGCAGCTGGGGAACGGTGTGGGAGCAGTACTTC. Its protein product is CASSWGTVWEQYF.

CDR3 protein: CASSGLAGGPVLYNEQFF. In DNA form, the CDR3 reads TGTGCCAGCAGCGGACTAGCGGGAGGGCCAGTCCTCTACAATGAGCAGTTCTTC. The V and J genes are TRBV2 and TRBJ2-1; 15 nucleotides line up with TRBD2. After removal of 6 bases from V and 3 bases from J, the junction contained 9 bases not matched to a gene. The CDR3 extends over 18 amino acids. Germline assignment: CDR1 SNHLY and CDR2 FYNNEI.

V gene TRBV11-2 combines with J gene TRBJ2-3, with D maybe TRBD2 (6 bases). This CDR3 has 15 residues. CDR1 and CDR2 (germline): SGHAT, FQNNGV. The ends were cut back, 5 bases at V and 3 bases at J, with 15 bases in the middle. In DNA form, the CDR3 reads TGTGCCAGCAGCCGACTCGCGGGGACTACAGATACGCAGTATTTT. The encoded protein is CASSRLAGTTDTQYF.

The chain links TRBV19 to TRBJ1-4; 9 bases map to TRBD1. CDR3 length: 17 amino acids. CDR1 LNHDA and CDR2 SQIVND come from the germline V gene (reference sequence). J lost 6 bases, V lost 3 bases, and 11 bases had no gene match. For the CDR3, the DNA is TGTGCCAGTAGTATCCCCCGAATCCGGGACAGGGATGAAAAACTGTTTTTT. It translates to CASSIPRIRDRDEKLFF. The variable domain in full, with the rest retrieved from reference TRBV19 and TRBJ1-4, is DGGITQSPKYLFRKEGQNVTLSCEQNLNHDAMYWYRQDPGQGLRLIYYSQIVNDFQKGDIAEGYSVSREKKESFPLTVTSAQKNPTAFYLCASSIPRIRDRDEKLFFGSGTQLSVL.

The chain joins TRBV12-1 to TRBJ2-5; the tabulated D call, TRBD2, remains unverified against the DNA. TRBV12-1 is annotated as a pseudogene. The CDR3 covers 16 residues. The CDR3 bases are TGTGCCAGCAGCTCAGGGACTAGCGGCCGACAAGAGACCCAGTACTTC. This sequence encodes CASSSGTSGRQETQYF.

This clone was seen more than once but under ten times. The chain has TRBV9 and TRBJ1-5; weak D call: TRBD1 (5 bases). The V end was cut by 3 bases, the J end by 1 base, with 14 bases between. The CDR3 is 16 residues long. The germline V gene encodes CDR1 SGDLS and CDR2 YYNGEE. CDR3 coding DNA: TGTGCCAGCAGCGACCGGGACTACCGGAGCAATCAGCCCCAGCATTTT. Protein product: CASSDRDYRSNQPQHF.

The rearrangement joins TRBV7-6 to TRBJ2-1; no clear D. The CDR3 loop spans 12 amino acids. Germline V lookup: CDR1 SGHVS, CDR2 FNYEAQ. V was clipped by 6 bases and J by 6 bases, with 9 bases between them. The CDR3: CASSFRVNEQFF. CDR3 nucleotides: TGTGCCAGCAGTTTCCGGGTCAATGAGCAGTTCTTC.

The chain links TRBV5-1 to TRBJ1-2; D possibly corresponds to TRBD1 (5 bases). The CDR3 sequence is 14 residues long. The germline gives CDR1 SGHRS, CDR2 YFSETQ. V was shortened by 4 bases and J by 0 bases, with 10 bases between the two germline ends. CDR3: CASSVRTTNYGYTF. The CDR3 DNA sequence: TGCGCCAGCAGCGTACGGACAACTAACTATGGCTACACCTTC.

The V and J genes are TRBV7-9 and TRBJ2-5; TRBD2 matches at 11 bases. The J segment lost 5 bases and the V segment lost 6 bases, leaving 8 bases of the junction unmatched. The CDR3 is 15 amino acids. CDR1 and CDR2 (germline): SEHNR, FQNEAQ (reference sequence). The CDR3: CASSSGRALTETQYF. CDR3 DNA sequence: TGTGCCAGCAGTAGCGGGAGGGCCCTTACTGAGACCCAGTACTTC.

V usage is TRBV29-1 and J usage is TRBJ2-5; TRBD1 agrees at 8 bases. The CDR3 loop spans 14 amino acids. V gave up 6 bases and J gave up 3 bases; unmatched junction bases: 9. CDR1 is SQVTM and CDR2 is ANQGSEA in the germline V gene. CDR3 coding DNA: TGCAGCGTAAACGGACAGGGATGGGAAGAGACCCAGTACTTC. It translates to CSVNGQGWEETQYF.

The count of this clone is one. V is TRBV9 and J is TRBJ2-7; 11 bases map to TRBD1. CDR1 is SGDLS, CDR2 YYNGEE, per germline. J was trimmed by 7 bases and V by 0 bases; bases with no gene match: 9. The CDR3 totals 16 residues. The CDR3: CASSVAWDRGAGEQYF. The CDR3 DNA sequence: TGTGCCAGCAGCGTAGCCTGGGACAGGGGGGCTGGGGAGCAGTACTTC.

This clone was seen only once. This chain links TRBV28 with TRBJ1-1; 7 bases are shared with TRBD1. Germline V gene sequence: CDR1 MDHEN, CDR2 SYDVKM. V was clipped by 0 bases and J by 8 bases; unmatched bases: 6. CDR3 length equals 14 residues. The chain's CDR3 is CASSLWDRPTEAFF. The CDR3 nucleotides are TGTGCCAGCAGTTTATGGGACAGGCCGACAGAAGCTTTCTTT.

J is TRBJ1-1 and V is TRBV7-5; the table's D gene call, TRBD1, was not cross checked with the DNA. TRBV7-5 is assigned pseudogene status. The CDR3 contains 18 residues. The CDR3 DNA reads as TGTGCCCGTAGAACCGGGACAGGGGGAACCTTTGATTACACTGAAGCTTTCTTT. Its protein is CARRTGTGGTFDYTEAFF.

The chain carries TRBV7-3 and TRBJ1-5; 7 bases map to TRBD1. The CDR3 loop spans 14 amino acids. The ends lost 5 bases at V and 7 bases at J; junction bases unmatched: 8. Looked up from germline, CDR1 is SGHTA and CDR2 is FQGTGA. This CDR3 reads CASSPWDSGQPQHF. CDR3 sequence (DNA): TGTGCCAGCAGCCCCTGGGACAGCGGCCAGCCCCAGCATTTT.

The genes are TRBV4-2 and TRBJ2-3; the match to TRBD2 covers 8 bases. The CDR3 covers 17 residues. CDR1 is LGHNA and CDR2 is YNFKEQ in the germline V gene. Trimming at V came to 0 bases and at J to 0 bases, leaving 5 bases not matched to a gene. The CDR3 reads CASSQDGAGDSTDTQYF. CDR3 DNA: TGTGCCAGCAGCCAAGATGGAGCGGGAGACAGCACAGATACGCAGTATTTT.

The chain couples TRBV4-1 to TRBJ2-7; D may correspond to TRBD1 or TRBD2 (5 bases each). The CDR3 extends over 14 amino acids. Trimming left V 3 bases short and J 4 bases short, with 13 bases between. Germline values: CDR1 MGHRA, CDR2 YSYEKL. The CDR3 DNA reads as TGCGCCAGCAGCCAGCCCCGGGACCGATACGAGCAGTACTTC. It translates to CASSQPRDRYEQYF.

The rearrangement uses TRBV5-1 and TRBJ2-7, with 11 bases matching TRBD1. With 2 bases clipped from V and 0 bases from J, the junction kept 7 bases outside the gene matches. Germline V gene lookup returns CDR1 SGHRS and CDR2 YFSETQ. The CDR3 extends over 17 amino acids. CDR3 coding DNA: TGCGCCAGCAGCTTCCGGGACAGGGGGGGAAGCTCCTACGAGCAGTACTTC. Protein: CASSFRDRGGSSYEQYF. The variable domain in full, with the rest retrieved from reference TRBV5-1 and TRBJ2-7, is KAGVTQTPRYLIKTRGQQVTLSCSPISGHRSVSWYQQTPGQGLQFLFEYFSETQRNKGNFPGRFSGRQFSNSRSEMNVSTLELGDSALYLCASSFRDRGGSSYEQYFGPGTRLTVT.

The V call is TRBV5-1, the J call TRBJ2-3; TRBD2 agrees at 7 bases. The CDR3 is 19 residues long. From germline, CDR1 is SGHRS and CDR2 YFSETQ. The J segment lost 0 bases and the V segment lost 1 base, leaving 14 bases of the junction unmatched. CDR3 sequence: CASSLSSSGDLTSTDTQYF. The DNA of the CDR3 is TGCGCCAGCAGCTTGTCGTCTAGCGGAGACCTAACTAGCACAGATACGCAGTATTTT.

This clone was seen just once. The rearrangement links TRBV28 to TRBJ2-5; 9 bases match TRBD2. CDR3 size: 16 residues. Germline V CDR1 and CDR2: MDHEN, SYDVKM. Trimming cost V 5 bases and J 2 bases; bases outside gene matches: 9. CDR3 in amino acids: CASSLSQTSGQETQYF. The CDR3, as DNA: TGTGCCAGCAGTCTCTCCCAGACTAGCGGACAAGAGACCCAGTACTTC.